Each of the 21 T cell receptor beta chains below was sequenced from the same sample in a study of T-cell reconstitution after alpha-beta-depleted transplantation in children. Unique molecular identifiers featured in how the TCRbeta library was prepared. TCRdb recomputed calls from the PCR reads with MiXCR, one row per CDR3 protein. The sample lists 500,000 to 650,000 distinct CDR3 sequences, roughly 11% seen once, with approximately 14% in the top ten. Sample: PBMCs, mostly from graft donor cells, taken 180 days after TCRalphabeta/CD19-depleted stem cell transplant. The source of these receptors is a female patient between 2 and 10 years old who had a stem cell transplant for aplastic anemia, so the T cells may come from the graft donor.

This clonotype was counted a few times. This sequence joins TRBV24-1 and TRBJ2-1; 14 nucleotides line up with TRBD2. Looked up from germline, CDR1 is KGHDR and CDR2 is SFDVKD. The ends lost 2 bases at V and 15 bases at J; junction bases unmatched: 5. This CDR3 has 14 amino acids. Written as DNA, the CDR3 is TGTGCCACCAGTGATTCCCGGACTAGCGGGAGGCGGTTCTTC. The encoded protein is CATSDSRTSGRRFF.

The V gene is TRBV7-9, the J gene TRBJ1-2, with D unclear. V shed 4 bases and J shed 0 bases, with 6 bases lying between them. The germline V gene encodes CDR1 SEHNR and CDR2 FQNEAQ (reference sequence). The CDR3 spans 13 residues. CDR3 coding DNA: TGTGCCAGCAGCTACGCATCTAACTATGGCTACACCTTC. This gives the protein CASSYASNYGYTF.

This chain links TRBV20-1 with TRBJ1-4; D is uncertain. This CDR3 is built from 15 residues. Germline CDR1 reads DFQATT; CDR2 reads SNEGSKA (reference sequence). V gave up 7 bases and J gave up 0 bases, with 15 bases separating them. CDR3 DNA sequence: TGCAGTGTTAGTCTCGACGGCGCAACTAATGAAAAACTGTTTTTT. Its translation is CSVSLDGATNEKLFF.

The sample holds many counts of this clonotype. V is TRBV7-9 and J is TRBJ2-5; D remains ambiguous. Trimming took off 8 bases at V and 5 bases at J, with 3 bases between the two ends. This CDR3 comprises 9 residues. Germline CDR1 and CDR2: SEHNR and FQNEAQ (reference sequence). CDR3 amino acids: CASGETQYF. The CDR3, as DNA: TGTGCCAGCGGGGAGACCCAGTACTTC.

The chain uses TRBV12-3 or TRBV12-4 and TRBJ2-1; 8 bases align to TRBD2. After removal of 6 bases from V and 5 bases from J, the junction contained 9 bases not matched to a gene. The CDR3 runs to 15 residues. CDR3 nucleotides: TGTGCCAGCAGAATAGTGGCGGGAGGACACAATGAGCAGTTCTTC. This gives the protein CASRIVAGGHNEQFF.

This clonotype was counted only a few times. This chain uses TRBV7-3 with TRBJ2-2; no reliable D call. This CDR3 spans 19 amino acids. Deletions cut 2 bases from V and 5 bases from J, with 24 bases between. CDR1 is SGHTA and CDR2 is FQGTGA in the germline V gene. The CDR3 loop is CASSLFGRGYGIVTGELFF. The CDR3 coding sequence is TGTGCCAGCAGCTTATTCGGTCGCGGTTACGGTATCGTGACCGGGGAGCTGTTTTTT.

A few counts support this clonotype. This chain connects TRBV12-3 or TRBV12-4 to TRBJ2-7; TRBD2 might be the D (6 bases). CDR3 length: 14 amino acids. V was trimmed by 10 bases and J by 2 bases, leaving 18 bases between them. CDR3 DNA: TGTGCCACCACCAATCGAGCGGGTCCCTACGAGCAGTACGTC. Residues: CATTNRAGPYEQYV.

A note on this clonotype: A much larger clonotype is one base distant, so this may be a read error. This chain links TRBV12-3 or TRBV12-4 with TRBJ1-5; no firm D call. The V gene lost 6 bases and the J gene lost 1 base, with 7 bases spanning the gap. This CDR3 has 13 residues. CDR3 protein: CASSRASNQPQHF. Here the CDR3 DNA reads TGTGCCAGCAGCCGGGCAAGCAATCAGCCCCAGCATTTT.

This clonotype was seen ten or more times. The chain joins TRBV29-1 to TRBJ1-2; D unclear. This CDR3 region has 11 residues. The V gene lost 5 bases and the J gene lost 1 base, with 5 bases spanning the gap. CDR1 is SQVTM, CDR2 ANQGSEA, per germline. For the CDR3, the DNA is TGCAGCGTTCGATTTAACTATGGCTACACCTTC. This sequence encodes CSVRFNYGYTF.

This chain uses TRBV6-2 or TRBV6-3 with TRBJ2-1; D call uncertain. This CDR3 comprises 15 residues. Germline CDR1 reads MNHEY; CDR2 reads SVGEGT. The V and J ends lost 2 bases and 2 bases respectively, with 10 bases between them. The CDR3 DNA reads TGTGCCAGCAGTTACGGGCTTCTTCCCTACAATGAGCAGTTCTTC. Translating gives CASSYGLLPYNEQFF.

The chain uses TRBV5-8 and TRBJ1-1; 7 nucleotides line up with TRBD1. The CDR3 extends over 16 amino acids. V gave up 2 bases and J gave up 0 bases; unmatched junction bases: 7. Germline loops: CDR1 SGHTS, CDR2 YDEGEE. CDR3: CASSFSAGTVNTEAFF. In DNA form, the CDR3 reads TGTGCCAGCAGCTTTTCAGCCGGGACAGTGAACACTGAAGCTTTCTTT.

The J gene is TRBJ2-3, the V gene TRBV6-5; 7 nucleotides align to TRBD1. CDR1 is MNHEY, CDR2 SVGAGI, per germline. V dropped 0 bases and J dropped 4; count of bases not matched to a gene: 10. This CDR3 contains 17 residues. CDR3 sequence reads: CASSYSQGPYYPDTQYF. For the CDR3, the DNA is TGTGCCAGCAGTTACTCACAGGGGCCATACTATCCAGATACGCAGTATTTT.

As for this clonotype: A much larger clone sits a single nucleotide away, making a read error possible. This sequence joins TRBV28 and TRBJ2-2; 7 positions agree with TRBD1. J was trimmed by 7 bases and V by 0 bases; bases with no gene match: 8. Germline loops: CDR1 MDHEN, CDR2 SYDVKM. The CDR3 has 16 residues. CDR3 DNA sequence: TGTGCCAGCAGTTTATGGGCTACAGGGGTCAACGGGGAGCTGTTTTTT. This translates into CASSLWATGVNGELFF.

This clonotype appeared a few times. The V call is TRBV15, the J call TRBJ2-5; no definite D call. The V end lost 3 bases, the J end lost 1 base, and 15 bases lay between the germline ends. CDR3 length: 16 amino acids. Germline V CDR1 and CDR2: LNHNV, YYDKDF (reference sequence). CDR3 loop: CATSSPPTRPQETQYF. For the CDR3, the DNA is TGTGCCACCAGCAGTCCACCTACCCGTCCCCAAGAGACCCAGTACTTC.

The V gene is TRBV29-1, the J gene TRBJ2-5, with no clear D. V lost 6 bases and J lost 4, with 6 bases in between. Germline V gene lookup returns CDR1 SQVTM and CDR2 ANQGSEA. The CDR3 runs to 10 residues. The CDR3 protein is CSVFRETQYF. The CDR3, as DNA: TGCAGCGTGTTCCGAGAGACCCAGTACTTC.

The chain carries TRBV7-3 and TRBJ1-2, with D perhaps TRBD1 (5 bases). CDR3 length: 16 residues. The ends were cut back, 0 bases at V and 5 bases at J, with 16 bases in the middle. The germline V gene encodes CDR1 SGHTA and CDR2 FQGTGA. CDR3 sequence: CASSLTHPGWTYGYTF. For the CDR3, the DNA is TGTGCCAGCAGCTTAACACATCCAGGGTGGACGTATGGCTACACCTTC.

Turning to this clonotype: The junction departs from the called germline gene at one end, perhaps through a read error. Here the CDR3 DNA reads TGTGCCAGCAGCTCATCCGGGGCCGTAATCTTC. Translating gives CASSSSGAVIF. The chain employs TRBV9 and TRBJ2-7; possibly TRBD1 or TRBD2 for D (5 bases each). This CDR3 is built from 11 residues. Germline values: CDR1 SGDLS, CDR2 YYNGEE.

This clonotype has more than one count but fewer than ten. This rearrangement joins TRBV15 to TRBJ2-7; 8 nucleotides match TRBD2. CDR1 and CDR2 from the germline V gene are LNHNV and YYDKDF (reference sequence). The V segment lost 4 bases and the J segment 3 bases; nucleotides outside the gene matches: 8. The CDR3 consists of 15 residues. This CDR3 reads CATSTAEGLVYEQYF. The CDR3 nucleotides read TGTGCCACCAGCACTGCCGAGGGACTAGTCTACGAGCAGTACTTC.

The chain is built from TRBV11-1 and TRBJ2-1, with 9 bases matching TRBD2. The germline gives CDR1 SGHAT, CDR2 FQDESV (reference sequence). J gave up 1 base and V 5 bases, and 12 bases lay outside the gene matches. The CDR3 has 18 amino acids. CDR3 amino acids: CASSDVVSSGTSYNEQFF. CDR3 DNA: TGTGCCAGCAGCGACGTCGTATCTAGCGGGACTTCCTACAATGAGCAGTTCTTC.

This clonotype was found many times. The CDR3 region has the DNA TGCGCCAGCAGCCGCGGACTAGCGGGAGGACAAGAGACCCAGTACTTC. Its protein product is CASSRGLAGGQETQYF. This chain uses TRBV5-1 with TRBJ2-5; 14 bases align to TRBD2. V shed 4 bases and J 2 bases; nucleotides not matched to a gene: 4. This CDR3 spans 16 amino acids. Germline CDR1 SGHRS, CDR2 YFSETQ.

This CDR3 reads CSASRGRDTGELFF. CDR3 DNA sequence: TGCAGTGCTAGCCGGGGGCGGGACACCGGGGAGCTGTTTTTT. The gene calls are TRBV20-1 and TRBJ2-2, with D possibly called TRBD1 or TRBD2 (6 bases each). Per the germline V gene, CDR1 is DFQATT and CDR2 is SNEGSKA (reference sequence). This CDR3 has 14 residues. V was clipped by 3 bases and J by 3 bases, with 11 bases between them.